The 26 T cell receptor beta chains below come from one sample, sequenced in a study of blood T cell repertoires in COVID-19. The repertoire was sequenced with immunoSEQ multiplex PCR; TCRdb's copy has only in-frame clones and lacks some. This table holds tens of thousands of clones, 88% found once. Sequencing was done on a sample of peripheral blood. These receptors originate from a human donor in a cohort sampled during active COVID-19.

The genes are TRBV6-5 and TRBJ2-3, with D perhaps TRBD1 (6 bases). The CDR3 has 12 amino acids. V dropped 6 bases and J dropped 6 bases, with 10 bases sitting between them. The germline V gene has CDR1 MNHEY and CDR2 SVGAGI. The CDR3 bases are TGTGCCAGCAGCGTTAGGGGGGATACGCAGTATTTT. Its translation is CASSVRGDTQYF.

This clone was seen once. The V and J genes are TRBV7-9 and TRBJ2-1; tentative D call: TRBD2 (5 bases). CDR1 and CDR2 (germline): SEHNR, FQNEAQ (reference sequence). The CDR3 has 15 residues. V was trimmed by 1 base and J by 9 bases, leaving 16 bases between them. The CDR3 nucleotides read TGTGCCAGCAGCTTAGAAGGGTCGGGATTGGGTGAGCAGTTCTTC. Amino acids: CASSLEGSGLGEQFF.

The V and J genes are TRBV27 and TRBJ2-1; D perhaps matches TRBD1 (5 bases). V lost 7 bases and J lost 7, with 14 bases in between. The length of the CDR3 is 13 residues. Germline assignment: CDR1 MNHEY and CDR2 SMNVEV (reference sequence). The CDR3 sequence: CASNPGIRNEQFF. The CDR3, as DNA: TGTGCCAGCAACCCAGGGATTCGGAATGAGCAGTTCTTC.

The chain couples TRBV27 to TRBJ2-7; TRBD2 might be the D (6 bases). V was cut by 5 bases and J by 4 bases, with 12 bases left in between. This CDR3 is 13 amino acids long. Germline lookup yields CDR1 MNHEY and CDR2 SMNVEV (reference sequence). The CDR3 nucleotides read TGTGCCAGCAGTGTGGGACTGCCTTACGAGCAGTACTTC. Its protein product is CASSVGLPYEQYF.

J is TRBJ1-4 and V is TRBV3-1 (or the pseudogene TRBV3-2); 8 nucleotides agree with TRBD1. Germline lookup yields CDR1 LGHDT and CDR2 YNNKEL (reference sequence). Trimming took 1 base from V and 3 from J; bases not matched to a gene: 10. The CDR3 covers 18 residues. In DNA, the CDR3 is TGTGCCAGCAGCCAAGCGCAGGGGGCTACTGCGGCTAATGAAAAACTGTTTTTT. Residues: CASSQAQGATAANEKLFF.

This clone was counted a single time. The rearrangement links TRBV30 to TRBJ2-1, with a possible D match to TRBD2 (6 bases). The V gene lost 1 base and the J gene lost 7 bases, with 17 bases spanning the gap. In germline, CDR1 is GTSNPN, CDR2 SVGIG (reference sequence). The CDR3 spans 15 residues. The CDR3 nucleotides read TGTGCCTGGAGTGGGGCGGGAAAGGGTAGGAATGAGCAGTTCTTC. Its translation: CAWSGAGKGRNEQFF.

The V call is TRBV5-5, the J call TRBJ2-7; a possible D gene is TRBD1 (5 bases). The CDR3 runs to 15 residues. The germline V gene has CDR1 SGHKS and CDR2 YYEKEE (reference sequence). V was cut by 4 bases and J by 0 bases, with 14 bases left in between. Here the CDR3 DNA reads TGTGCCAGCAGCATACAAACAGGATTCTCCTACGAGCAGTACTTC. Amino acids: CASSIQTGFSYEQYF.

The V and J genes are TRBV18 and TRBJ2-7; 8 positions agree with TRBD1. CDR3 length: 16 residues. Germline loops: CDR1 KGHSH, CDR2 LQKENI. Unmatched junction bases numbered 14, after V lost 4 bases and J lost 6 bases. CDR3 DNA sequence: TGTGCCAGCTCACTTACGGCAGCGGACAGGGCCGGCGAGCAGTACTTC. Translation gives CASSLTAADRAGEQYF.

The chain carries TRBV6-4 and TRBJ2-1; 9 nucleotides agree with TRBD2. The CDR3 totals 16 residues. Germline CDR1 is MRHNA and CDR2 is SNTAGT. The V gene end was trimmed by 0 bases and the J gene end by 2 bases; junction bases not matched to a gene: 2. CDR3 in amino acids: CASSDSLAGTYNEQFF. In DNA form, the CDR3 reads TGTGCCAGCAGTGACTCGCTAGCGGGAACCTACAATGAGCAGTTCTTC.

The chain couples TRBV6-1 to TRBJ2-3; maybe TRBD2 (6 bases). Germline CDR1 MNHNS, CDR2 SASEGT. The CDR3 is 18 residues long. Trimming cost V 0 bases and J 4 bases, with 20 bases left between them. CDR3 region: CASSEASVTSYVPDTQYF. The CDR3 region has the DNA TGTGCCAGCAGTGAAGCGTCTGTAACTAGCTACGTACCAGATACGCAGTATTTT.

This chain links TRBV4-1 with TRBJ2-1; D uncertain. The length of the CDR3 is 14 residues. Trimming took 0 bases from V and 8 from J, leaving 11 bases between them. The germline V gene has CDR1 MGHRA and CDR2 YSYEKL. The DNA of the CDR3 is TGCGCCAGCAGCCAAGAGTTGTCGAGGCATGAGCAGTTCTTC. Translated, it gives CASSQELSRHEQFF.

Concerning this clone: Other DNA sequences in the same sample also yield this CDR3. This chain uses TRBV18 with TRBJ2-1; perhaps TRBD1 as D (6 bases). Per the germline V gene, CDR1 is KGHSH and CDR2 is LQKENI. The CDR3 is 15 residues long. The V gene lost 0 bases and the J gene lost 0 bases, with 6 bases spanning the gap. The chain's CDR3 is CASSPPGGSYNEQFF. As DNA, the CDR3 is TGTGCCAGCTCACCACCAGGGGGCTCCTACAATGAGCAGTTCTTC.

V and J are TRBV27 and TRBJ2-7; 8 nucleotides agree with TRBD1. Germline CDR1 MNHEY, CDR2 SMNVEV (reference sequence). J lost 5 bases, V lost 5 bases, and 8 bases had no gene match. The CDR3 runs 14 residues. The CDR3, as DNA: TGTGCCAGCAGTCGTCAGGGGGCCCCCCACGAGCAGTACTTC. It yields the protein CASSRQGAPHEQYF.

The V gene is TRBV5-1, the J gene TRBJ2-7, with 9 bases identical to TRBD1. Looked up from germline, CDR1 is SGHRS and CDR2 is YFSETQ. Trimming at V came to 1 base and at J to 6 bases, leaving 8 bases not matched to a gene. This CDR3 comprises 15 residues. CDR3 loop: CASSLLQDRGSEQYF. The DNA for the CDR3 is TGCGCCAGCAGCTTGCTGCAGGACAGGGGTTCCGAGCAGTACTTC.

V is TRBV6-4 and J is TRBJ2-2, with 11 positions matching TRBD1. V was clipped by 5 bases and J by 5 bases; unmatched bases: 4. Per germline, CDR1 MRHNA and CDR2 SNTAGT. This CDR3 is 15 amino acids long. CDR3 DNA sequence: TGTGCCAGCAGTCCGGGACAGGGGGTGACCGGGGAGCTGTTTTTT. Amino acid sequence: CASSPGQGVTGELFF.

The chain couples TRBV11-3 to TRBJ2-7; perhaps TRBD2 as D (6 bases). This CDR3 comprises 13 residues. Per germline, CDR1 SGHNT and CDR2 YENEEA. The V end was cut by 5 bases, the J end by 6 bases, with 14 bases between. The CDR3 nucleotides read TGTGCCAGCAGCCCGGACTATCGGGGCGAGCAGTACTTC. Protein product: CASSPDYRGEQYF.

The CDR3 loop reads CSVKGQGRTDTQYF. The CDR3 nucleotides read TGCAGCGTTAAAGGACAGGGTCGGACAGATACGCAGTATTTT. This chain links TRBV29-1 with TRBJ2-3; 8 nucleotides align to TRBD1. The CDR3 has 14 residues. Germline V gene lookup returns CDR1 SQVTM and CDR2 ANQGSEA. Losses at the gene ends were 5 bases for V and 3 bases for J; bases not matched to a gene: 7.

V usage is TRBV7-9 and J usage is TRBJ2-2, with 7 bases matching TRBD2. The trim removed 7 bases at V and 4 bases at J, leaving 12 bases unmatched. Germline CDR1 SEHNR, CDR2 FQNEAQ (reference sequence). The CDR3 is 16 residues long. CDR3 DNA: TGTGCCAGCATGCGGGCTCGGGGGGATCCCACCGGGGAGCTGTTTTTT. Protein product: CASMRARGDPTGELFF.

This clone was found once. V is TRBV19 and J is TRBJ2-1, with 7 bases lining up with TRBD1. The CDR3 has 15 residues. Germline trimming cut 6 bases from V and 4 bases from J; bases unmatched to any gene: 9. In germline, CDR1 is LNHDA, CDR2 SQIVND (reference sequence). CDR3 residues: CASSGSGTVYNEQFF. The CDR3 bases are TGTGCCAGTAGCGGGTCCGGGACAGTTTACAATGAGCAGTTCTTC.

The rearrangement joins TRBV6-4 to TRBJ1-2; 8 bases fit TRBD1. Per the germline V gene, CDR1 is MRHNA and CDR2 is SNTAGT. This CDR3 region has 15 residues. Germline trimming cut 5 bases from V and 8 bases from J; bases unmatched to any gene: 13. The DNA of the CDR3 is TGTGCCAGCAGTCCTTCGACAGGGGTGGAGATCGGCTACACCTTC. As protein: CASSPSTGVEIGYTF.

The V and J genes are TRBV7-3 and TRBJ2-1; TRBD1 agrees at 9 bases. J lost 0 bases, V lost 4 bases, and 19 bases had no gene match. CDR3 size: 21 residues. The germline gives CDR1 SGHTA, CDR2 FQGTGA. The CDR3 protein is CASSYYPGTGTAGSSYNEQFF. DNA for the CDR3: TGTGCCAGCAGCTACTATCCCGGGACAGGGACAGCGGGGAGCTCCTACAATGAGCAGTTCTTC.

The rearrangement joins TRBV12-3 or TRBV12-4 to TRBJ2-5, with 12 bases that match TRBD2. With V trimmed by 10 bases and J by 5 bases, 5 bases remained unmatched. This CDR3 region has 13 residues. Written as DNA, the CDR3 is TGTGCCACCACTAGCGGGGGGTGGGAGACCCAGTACTTC. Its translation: CATTSGGWETQYF.

CDR3: CATYPSGQGYTGELFF. The CDR3 DNA is TGTGCCACCTACCCGAGCGGGCAAGGTTACACCGGGGAGCTGTTTTTT. This chain links TRBV2 with TRBJ2-2, with a weak D call TRBD2 (6 bases). Germline CDR1 reads SNHLY; CDR2 reads FYNNEI. The length of the CDR3 is 16 residues. With 10 bases removed from V and 3 bases from J, the gap between germline ends came to 21 bases.

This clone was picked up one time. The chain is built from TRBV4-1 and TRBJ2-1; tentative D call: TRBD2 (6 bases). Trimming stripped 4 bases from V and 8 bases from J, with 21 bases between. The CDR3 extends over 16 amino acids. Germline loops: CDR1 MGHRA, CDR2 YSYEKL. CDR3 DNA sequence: TGCGCCAGCAGCCGCCCCACCGGGACTCGCCCGCATGAGCAGTTCTTC. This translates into CASSRPTGTRPHEQFF.

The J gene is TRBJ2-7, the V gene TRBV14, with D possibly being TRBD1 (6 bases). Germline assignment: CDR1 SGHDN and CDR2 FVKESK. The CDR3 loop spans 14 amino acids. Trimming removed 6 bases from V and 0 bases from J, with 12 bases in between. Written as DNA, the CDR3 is TGTGCCAGCAGTCCGACAGGAGACTCCTACGAGCAGTACTTC. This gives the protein CASSPTGDSYEQYF.

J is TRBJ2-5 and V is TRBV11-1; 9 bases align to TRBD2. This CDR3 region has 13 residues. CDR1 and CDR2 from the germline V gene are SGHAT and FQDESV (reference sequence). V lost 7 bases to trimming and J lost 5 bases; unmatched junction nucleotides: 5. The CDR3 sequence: CASMPAGGETQYF. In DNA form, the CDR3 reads TGTGCCAGCATGCCGGCGGGGGGGGAGACCCAGTACTTC.